This is a list of T cell receptor beta chains from one sample in a study of T cells expressing NK-cell markers. From the 5' RACE reads, TCRdb lists one entry per CDR3 protein and no DNA. The sample's table shows roughly 160,000 distinct CDR3 sequences. The source material was blood T cells: a sorted CD56 or NKG2C T cell subset, CD4+ or CD8+ T cells, or bulk PBMC T cells (not recorded which). The receptors were sampled from a man aged 18 to 70 in good health. Each CDR3 is given with its conserved first and last residue.

V: TRBV7-9; J: TRBJ1-4; CDR3: CASSSADRGREKLFF
V: TRBV9; J: TRBJ1-1; CDR3: CASSVVGGDTEAFF
V: TRBV29-1; J: TRBJ2-5; CDR3: CSAAPGQQETQYF
V: TRBV4-2; J: TRBJ2-7; CDR3: CASSQEEGSMDEQYF
V: TRBV12-5; J: TRBJ1-6; CDR3: CASGQYYNSPLHF
V: TRBV5-1; J: TRBJ2-2; CDR3: CASSLAIPTTGELFF
V: TRBV5-4; J: TRBJ2-7; CDR3: CASSPGLKYEQYF
V: TRBV9; J: TRBJ2-6; CDR3: CASTRGGGTGANVLTF
V: TRBV29-1; J: TRBJ2-5; CDR3: CSVELALAGLEETQYF
V: TRBV9; J: TRBJ2-3; CDR3: CASSPPGADTQYF
V: TRBV7-9; J: TRBJ1-1; CDR3: CASSLAVYGTEAFF
V: TRBV20-1; J: TRBJ1-1; CDR3: CSAPTGEYTEAFF
V: TRBV20-1; J: TRBJ2-5; CDR3: CSARVRTEIETQYF
V: TRBV5-1; J: TRBJ2-5; CDR3: CASSLWASGGAGETQYF
V: TRBV10-3; J: TRBJ2-5; CDR3: CAISESSPTAQYF
V: TRBV6-1; J: TRBJ1-5; CDR3: CASSDDSYSNQPQHF
V: TRBV16; J: TRBJ1-1; CDR3: CASRATTEAFF
V: TRBV27; J: TRBJ2-7; CDR3: CASSGTSRVYEQYF
V: TRBV15; J: TRBJ1-2; CDR3: CATSSGRDGYTF
V: TRBV6-5; J: TRBJ2-5; CDR3: CASSYHSGGPQETQYF
V: TRBV5-5; J: TRBJ1-4; CDR3: CASSPWGINEKLFF
V: TRBV12-3/TRBV12-4; J: TRBJ2-3; CDR3: CASTHRGLRGGQSDTQYF
V: TRBV9; J: TRBJ1-1; CDR3: CAGSVDSGATEAFF
V: TRBV27; J: TRBJ2-7; CDR3: CASSIRGMAGTYEQYF
V: TRBV2; J: TRBJ1-1; CDR3: CASRQGALDTEAFF
V: TRBV3-1; J: TRBJ2-7; CDR3: CASQERGEQYF
V: TRBV21-1; J: TRBJ2-3; CDR3: CASSKGQVNTDTQYF
V: TRBV19; J: TRBJ2-1; CDR3: CASSIDLWEAGVSNEQFF
V: TRBV3-1; J: TRBJ2-3; CDR3: CASSQGIAQGFSPDTQYF
V: TRBV15; J: TRBJ1-5; CDR3: CATSREGRNQPQHF
V: TRBV27; J: TRBJ2-1; CDR3: CASSPGTDNYNEQFF
V: TRBV7-9; J: TRBJ2-3; CDR3: CASSPSQGVADTQYF
V: TRBV6-1; J: TRBJ2-7; CDR3: CASSPGGGTTYEQYF
V: TRBV7-6; J: TRBJ2-3; CDR3: CASSLAAGGGTTDTQYF
V: TRBV5-6; J: TRBJ2-7; CDR3: CASSFWGARDEQYF
V: TRBV5-5; J: TRBJ1-3; CDR3: CASSLEDRGNTIYF
V: TRBV7-9; J: TRBJ2-5; CDR3: CASSYPLGQRKETQYF
V: TRBV5-5; J: TRBJ2-7; CDR3: CASSSGTGGWEQYF
V: TRBV6-1; J: TRBJ2-7; CDR3: CASSEWSFSYEQYF
V: TRBV19; J: TRBJ2-1; CDR3: CATEGVYNEQFF
V: TRBV7-9; J: TRBJ1-4; CDR3: CASSLGFGRPDWEKLFF
V: TRBV5-1; J: TRBJ1-1; CDR3: CASSLTGQGIGNTEAFF